This TCR beta chain appears in the sequencing data of a study of regulatory T cells in long-lasting Graves disease. Study-level points and caveats: Small sample size may have lowered accuracy.

This CDR3 has 18 residues. Germline-derived CDR1 and CDR2 are SGHVS and FNYEAQ. The J segment lost 0 bases and the V segment lost 5 bases, leaving 9 bases of the junction unmatched. Arm-PCR with iRepertoire HTBI primers amplified the CDR3 regions for these TCR beta libraries. From the multiplex PCR reads, TCRdb called clonotypes with MiXCR, one entry per CDR3 protein. The sample has 500,000 or so distinct CDR3 sequences, 15% to 20% seen once; the top ten hold 9% to 15%. The sample's time point: newly diagnosed GD, antithyroid drugs for less than 3 months. PBMC RNA was the source of the TCR library. About this clonotype itself: Its specificity is unknown.

This same sample was also taken into another study, of T cells in Graves' hyperthyroidism and ophthalmopathy. Turning to that study: On the basis of clinical symptoms, serum thyroxine and TRAb, thyroid ultrasound and orbital computed tomography, diagnoses were made. Before onset, by a median of approximately 6.8 months, the model predicted ophthalmopathy.

The clonotype comes from a man aged 35-49 years with Graves disease. V gene TRBV7-6 combines with J gene TRBJ2-6, with TRBD2 identical over 8 bases. This material consisted of peripheral blood mononuclear cells (PBMCs), taken at new diagnosis, from a patient treated with antithyroid drugs. The DNA for the CDR3 is TGTGCCAGCAGCCCCGGACTAGCCCGGAGCTCTGGGGCCAACGTCCTGACTTTC. This codes for CASSPGLARSSGANVLTF.